The source of this T cell receptor beta chain is a study of cytomegalovirus exposure and HLA in healthy donors. Overall study results and limits: Most of the TCR beta V segments (in an earlier analysis) were productive either about 87% or about 30% of the time.

It was with 60 Vbeta and 13 Jbeta primers that the PCR ran. The method was immunoSEQ multiplex PCR; TCRdb's version includes in-frame clones alone and lacks a portion of them. The data contain 190,000 or so clones, around 79% of them singletons. V was pared by 5 bases and J by 8 bases, with 15 bases between. CDR1 is MNHEY, CDR2 SVGAGI, per germline. The CDR3 has 14 residues. This clone came up a few times. Its antigen is currently unknown. The source is a male donor in good health and CMV-seropositive. The sample was PBMCs. The chain carries TRBV6-5 and TRBJ2-2; D is perhaps TRBD1 (6 bases). The DNA for the CDR3 is TGTGCCAGCAGTGCCTCCCCTGGGACAGGGGAGCTGTTTTTT. This sequence encodes CASSASPGTGELFF.